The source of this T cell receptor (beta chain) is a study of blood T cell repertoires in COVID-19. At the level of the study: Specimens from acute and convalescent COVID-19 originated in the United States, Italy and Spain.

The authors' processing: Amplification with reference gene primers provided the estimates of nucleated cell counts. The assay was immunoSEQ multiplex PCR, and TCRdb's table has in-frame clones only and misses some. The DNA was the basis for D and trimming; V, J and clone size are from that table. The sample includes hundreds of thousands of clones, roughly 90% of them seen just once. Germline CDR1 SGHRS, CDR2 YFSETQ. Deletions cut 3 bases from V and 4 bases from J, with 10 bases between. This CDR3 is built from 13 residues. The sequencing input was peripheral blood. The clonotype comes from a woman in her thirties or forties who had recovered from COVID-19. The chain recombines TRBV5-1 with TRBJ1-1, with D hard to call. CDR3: CASSSYSPTEAFF. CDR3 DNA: TGCGCCAGCAGCTCCTACAGTCCCACTGAAGCTTTCTTT.